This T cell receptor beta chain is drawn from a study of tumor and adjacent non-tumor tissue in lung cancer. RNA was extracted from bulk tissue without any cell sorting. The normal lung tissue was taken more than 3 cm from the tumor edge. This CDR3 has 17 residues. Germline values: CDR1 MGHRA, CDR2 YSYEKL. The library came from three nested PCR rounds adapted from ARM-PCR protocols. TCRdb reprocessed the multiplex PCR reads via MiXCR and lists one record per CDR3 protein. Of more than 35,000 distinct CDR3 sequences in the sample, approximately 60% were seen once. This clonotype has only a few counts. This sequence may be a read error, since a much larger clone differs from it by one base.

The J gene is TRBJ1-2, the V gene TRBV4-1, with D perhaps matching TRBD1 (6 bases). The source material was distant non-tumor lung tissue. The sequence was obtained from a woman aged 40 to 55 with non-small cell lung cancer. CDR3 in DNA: TGCGCCAGCAGCCAAGATAGTAGGGGGGTAGAGGTCTATGGCTACATCTTC. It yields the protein CASSQDSRGVEVYGYIF.